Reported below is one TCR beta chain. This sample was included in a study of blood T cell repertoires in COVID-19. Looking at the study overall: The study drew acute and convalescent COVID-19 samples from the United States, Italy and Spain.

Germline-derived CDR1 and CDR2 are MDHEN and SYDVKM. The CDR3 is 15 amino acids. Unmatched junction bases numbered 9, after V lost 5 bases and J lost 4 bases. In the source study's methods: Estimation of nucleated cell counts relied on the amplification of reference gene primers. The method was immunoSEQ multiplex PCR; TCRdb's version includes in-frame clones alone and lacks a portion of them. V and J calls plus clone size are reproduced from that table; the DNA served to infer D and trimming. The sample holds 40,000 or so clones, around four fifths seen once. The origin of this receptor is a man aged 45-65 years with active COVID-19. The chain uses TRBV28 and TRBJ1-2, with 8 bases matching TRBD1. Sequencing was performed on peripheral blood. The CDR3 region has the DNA TGTGCCAGCAGTGAGACAGGGGTGGGCCTCTATGGCTACACCTTC. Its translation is CASSETGVGLYGYTF.